This TCR beta chain came from a study of blood T cell repertoires in COVID-19. Study background: Acute-phase and convalescent COVID-19 samples originated in the United States, Italy and Spain. The analysed material was cDNA or gDNA that came from T cells, B-cell-depleted T cells, or PBMCs.

Some clones are missing from TCRdb's copy, which holds only in-frame ones; the method was immunoSEQ multiplex PCR. The sample shows about 32,000 clones, about 92% of them seen only once. The TCR comes from a male donor with active COVID-19. Sequences were obtained from peripheral blood.

The CDR3 sequence is CASSSRPGVNQPQHF. DNA for the CDR3: TGCGCCAGCAGCTCCAGACCAGGGGTCAATCAGCCCCAGCATTTT. The chain has TRBV5-1 and TRBJ1-5; D might be TRBD1 (6 bases). V was shortened by 3 bases and J by 3 bases, with 13 bases between the two germline ends. Germline V lookup: CDR1 SGHRS, CDR2 YFSETQ. The CDR3 sequence is 15 residues long. The full variable domain, completed using reference TRBV5-1 and TRBJ1-5, is KAGVTQTPRYLIKTRGQQVTLSCSPISGHRSVSWYQQTPGQGLQFLFEYFSETQRNKGNFPGRFSGRQFSNSRSEMNVSTLELGDSALYLCASSSRPGVNQPQHFGDGTRLSIL.